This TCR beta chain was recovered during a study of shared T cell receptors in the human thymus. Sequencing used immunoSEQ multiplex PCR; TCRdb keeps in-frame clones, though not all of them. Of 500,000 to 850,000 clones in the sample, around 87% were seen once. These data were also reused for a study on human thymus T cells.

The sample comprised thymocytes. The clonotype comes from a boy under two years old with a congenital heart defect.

Here the CDR3 reads CASRTTGPDQPQHF. CDR3 nucleotides: TGTGCCAGCAGGACCACAGGGCCGGATCAGCCCCAGCATTTT. The J gene is TRBJ1-5, the V gene TRBV28, with D perhaps matching TRBD1 (6 bases). The germline CDR1 and CDR2 sequences are MDHEN and SYDVKM. The length of the CDR3 is 14 residues. The V gene lost 6 bases and the J gene lost 5 bases, with 14 bases spanning the gap.